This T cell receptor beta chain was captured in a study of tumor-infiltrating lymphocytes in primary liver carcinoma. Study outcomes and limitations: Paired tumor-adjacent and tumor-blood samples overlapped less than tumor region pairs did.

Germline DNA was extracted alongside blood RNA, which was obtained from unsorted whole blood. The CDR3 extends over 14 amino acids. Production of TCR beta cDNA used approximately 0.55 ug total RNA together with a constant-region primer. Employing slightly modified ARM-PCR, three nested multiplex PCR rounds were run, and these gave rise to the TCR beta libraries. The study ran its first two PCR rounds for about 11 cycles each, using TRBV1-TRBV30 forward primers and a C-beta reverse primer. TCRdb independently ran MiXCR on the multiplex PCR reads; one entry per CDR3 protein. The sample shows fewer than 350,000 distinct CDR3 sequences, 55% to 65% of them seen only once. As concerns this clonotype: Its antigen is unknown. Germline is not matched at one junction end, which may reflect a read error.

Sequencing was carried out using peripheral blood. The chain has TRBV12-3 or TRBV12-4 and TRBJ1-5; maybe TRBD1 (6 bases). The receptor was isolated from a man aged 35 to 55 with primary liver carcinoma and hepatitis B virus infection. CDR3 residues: CTSSLTGSNQPQHF. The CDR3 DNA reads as TGTACCAGCAGTTTGACAGGTAGCAATCAGCCCCAGCATTTT.